These 4 T cell receptor beta chains came from one sample sequenced in a study of blood T cell repertoires in COVID-19 (TCRdb year 2020). Receptor amplification or capture employed the immunoSEQ multiplex PCR assay. The table was pulled from immuneACCESS by TCRdb, which kept in-frame rearrangements only. Such tables lose some clones; where checked, under half of the loss comes from unresolved V genes, and the rest has no known cause. Present in this sample are hundreds of thousands of clones, more than 75% of which were seen just once. The ten most abundant clones make up 1% to 1.5% of the sample. Sequencing was done on a sample of peripheral blood. The receptors were gathered from a man aged 70 or older with acute or convalescent COVID-19.

Points on this clone: Other DNA sequences in the same sample also yield this CDR3. The rearrangement links TRBV7-9 to TRBJ1-5, with D possibly matching TRBD1 (6 bases). CDR3 size: 13 residues. Trimming pared 5 bases from V and 4 bases from J, leaving 9 bases between. Germline V gene data show CDR1 as SEHNR and CDR2 as FQNEAQ (reference sequence). The CDR3 region is CASSLGANQPQHF. CDR3 coding DNA: TGTGCCAGCAGCCTGGGGGCTAATCAGCCCCAGCATTTT.

The chain carries TRBV30 and TRBJ1-2; D not resolved. The germline CDR1 and CDR2 sequences are GTSNPN and SVGIG (reference sequence). The V end lost 0 bases, the J end lost 4 bases, and 12 bases lay between the germline ends. The CDR3 runs 14 residues. The CDR3 protein is CAWSVILEVYGYTF. The DNA of the CDR3 is TGTGCCTGGAGTGTTATATTGGAGGTCTATGGCTACACCTTC.

This clone turned up a few times. This sequence joins TRBV6-5 and TRBJ1-6, with 7 bases that match TRBD1. The CDR3 is 15 residues long. J was trimmed by 7 bases and V by 6 bases; bases with no gene match: 9. CDR1 is MNHEY, CDR2 SVGAGI, per germline. CDR3 loop: CASSPDREGNSPLHF. The CDR3 DNA is TGTGCCAGCAGCCCAGACAGGGAAGGAAATTCACCCCTCCACTTT.

The rearrangement uses TRBV7-9 and TRBJ2-5, with D perhaps TRBD1 (6 bases). Germline V gene data show CDR1 as SEHNR and CDR2 as FQNEAQ (reference sequence). This CDR3 contains 14 residues. Trimming cost V 7 bases and J 2 bases, with 14 bases left between them. The CDR3 DNA is TGTGCCAGCAACACCCGGGACACTCAAGAGACCCAGTACTTC. Protein sequence: CASNTRDTQETQYF.